This T cell receptor beta chain was sequenced during a study of blood T cells in healthy people across ages. The germline CDR1 and CDR2 sequences are SEHNR and FQNEAQ (reference sequence). CDR3 length equals 14 residues. V shed 1 base and J shed 9 bases, with 10 bases lying between them. Healthy Russian Caucasian donors spanned ages about 6 to 100 years. Per sample, extraction of total RNA gave at least 6 micrograms in every case. This clonotype has at least ten counts. A second PCR, run for about 7 to 11 cycles, used a sample-barcoded 5' primer plus a J-beta primer mix. Each CDR3 protein is one row after TCRdb ran MiXCR on the 5' RACE reads. Of under 2 million distinct CDR3 sequences in the sample, about 31% were seen once.

The V and J genes are TRBV7-9 and TRBJ1-6; D is perhaps TRBD1 (5 bases). Sample: blood. This TCR derives from a woman aged 25 to 45 in good health. The CDR3 region has the DNA TGTGCCAGCAGCTTAGACCAGGGTTCTTCACCCCTCCACTTT. It codes for CASSLDQGSSPLHF.